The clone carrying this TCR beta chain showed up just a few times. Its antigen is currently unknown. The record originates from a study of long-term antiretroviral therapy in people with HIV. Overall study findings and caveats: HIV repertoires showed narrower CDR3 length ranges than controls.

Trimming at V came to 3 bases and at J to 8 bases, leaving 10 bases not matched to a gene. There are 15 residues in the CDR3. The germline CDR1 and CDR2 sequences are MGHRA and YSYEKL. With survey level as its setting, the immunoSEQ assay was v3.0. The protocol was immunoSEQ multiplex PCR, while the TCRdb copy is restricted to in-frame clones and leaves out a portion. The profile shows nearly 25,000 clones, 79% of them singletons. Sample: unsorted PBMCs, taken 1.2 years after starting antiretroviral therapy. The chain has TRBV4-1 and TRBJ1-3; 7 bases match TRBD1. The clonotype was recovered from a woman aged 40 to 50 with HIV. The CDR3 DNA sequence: TGCGCCAGCAGCCAGGGGACAGTGGCTAAAGACACCATATATTTT. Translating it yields CASSQGTVAKDTIYF.